Presented here are 27 T cell receptor beta chains from one specimen sequenced in a study of blood T cell repertoires in COVID-19. Only in-frame clones appear in the TCRdb table, and some are missing; sequencing was by immunoSEQ multiplex PCR. The sample comprises roughly 97,000 clones, 90% of which are singletons, and about 1.7% rests with the top ten. The source material was peripheral blood. All receptors come from a man aged 60 to 69 with acute or convalescent COVID-19.

This clone was observed a single time. This chain connects TRBV18 to TRBJ1-1; D gene uncertain. Germline CDR1 and CDR2: KGHSH and LQKENI. Trimming removed 9 bases at V and 2 bases at J, with 10 bases between. This CDR3 has 12 residues. In nucleotides, the CDR3 is TGTGCCAGTGCACAGTATAACACTGAAGCTTTCTTT. It encodes CASAQYNTEAFF.

The chain uses TRBV4-1 and TRBJ1-5; the D is unclear. Germline assignment: CDR1 MGHRA and CDR2 YSYEKL. The CDR3 covers 14 residues. Deletions cut 0 bases from V and 5 bases from J, with 8 bases between. The CDR3, as DNA: TGCGCCAGCAGCCAAGAGCAGGTTGATCAGCCCCAGCATTTT. This gives the protein CASSQEQVDQPQHF.

In DNA, the CDR3 is TGTGCCAGCTCACCACCCTCTGGAGTCAATGAGCAGTTCTTC. It is translated as CASSPPSGVNEQFF. V usage is TRBV18 and J usage is TRBJ2-1; D not certain. In germline, CDR1 is KGHSH, CDR2 LQKENI. V shed 0 bases and J shed 6 bases, with 9 bases lying between them. CDR3 length: 14 residues.

The V gene is TRBV27, the J gene TRBJ1-5, with TRBD1 identical over 10 bases. The germline CDR1 and CDR2 sequences are MNHEY and SMNVEV (reference sequence). This CDR3 has 18 residues. With V trimmed by 2 bases and J by 4 bases, 11 bases remained unmatched. The CDR3 DNA reads as TGTGCCAGCAGTTTAGAAACCCCAGCGGACAGGGGGAATCAGCCCCAGCATTTT. Amino acids: CASSLETPADRGNQPQHF.

This rearrangement joins TRBV29-1 to TRBJ1-5, with 9 bases matching TRBD1. V shed 6 bases and J 5 bases; nucleotides not matched to a gene: 5. The CDR3 contains 13 residues. CDR1 and CDR2 from the germline V gene are SQVTM and ANQGSEA. The CDR3 loop reads CSVQGALDQPQHF. CDR3 coding DNA: TGCAGCGTACAGGGGGCACTGGATCAGCCCCAGCATTTT.

The chain employs TRBV29-1 and TRBJ1-1, with TRBD1 as a possible D gene (5 bases). V was trimmed by 4 bases and J by 7 bases, leaving 19 bases between them. Germline V gene data show CDR1 as SQVTM and CDR2 as ANQGSEA. The CDR3 runs 14 residues. The CDR3 protein is CSVGGGMDRGEAFF. The CDR3 DNA reads TGCAGCGTTGGGGGCGGGATGGACCGAGGTGAAGCTTTCTTT.

This clone has just one count. V usage is TRBV18 and J usage is TRBJ1-4; 7 bases fit TRBD1. V was pared by 5 bases and J by 3 bases, with 12 bases of the junction left unmatched. This CDR3 spans 17 amino acids. Germline V CDR1 and CDR2: KGHSH, LQKENI. CDR3 amino acids: CASSSLGPGQSNEKLFF. The DNA of the CDR3 is TGTGCCAGCTCATCACTCGGCCCGGGACAGTCTAATGAAAAACTGTTTTTT.

This chain uses TRBV25-1 with TRBJ1-1; D is possibly TRBD1 (5 bases). The ends were cut back, 2 bases at V and 4 bases at J, with 17 bases in the middle. This CDR3 region has 16 residues. CDR1 and CDR2 from the germline V gene are MGHDK and SYGVNS. The CDR3 reads CASSERITGGSTEAFF. CDR3 DNA sequence: TGTGCCAGCAGTGAACGAATTACAGGTGGCAGCACTGAAGCTTTCTTT.

The J gene is TRBJ2-5, the V gene TRBV15, with 11 bases lining up with TRBD2. The germline CDR1 and CDR2 sequences are LNHNV and YYDKDF (reference sequence). Trimming removed 1 base from V and 2 bases from J; junction bases left unmatched: 6. This CDR3 comprises 17 residues. In DNA, the CDR3 is TGTGCCACCAGCAGAGGATCGGGACTAGCGGTACAAGAGACCCAGTACTTC. It yields the protein CATSRGSGLAVQETQYF.

This chain uses TRBV20-1 with TRBJ1-4, with a possible D match to TRBD1 (5 bases). V was shortened by 2 bases and J by 12 bases, with 10 bases between the two germline ends. The V gene's germline CDR1 is DFQATT and CDR2 SNEGSKA (reference sequence). The length of the CDR3 is 11 residues. CDR3 sequence: CSARSQGELFF. CDR3 sequence (DNA): TGCAGTGCTAGATCCCAAGGGGAACTGTTTTTT.

This chain joins TRBV7-2 and TRBJ2-3; 9 bases are shared with TRBD2. The CDR3 totals 16 residues. Germline V CDR1 and CDR2: SGHTA, FQGNSA. V lost 2 bases, J lost 5 bases, and 8 bases stayed unmatched. CDR3 nucleotide sequence: TGTGCCAGCAGCTTAAACAGCGGGGGGCTTGGAGATACGCAGTATTTT. The encoded protein is CASSLNSGGLGDTQYF. Using reference TRBV7-2 and TRBJ2-3 for the parts outside the CDR3, the full variable domain is GAGVSQSPSNKVTEKGKDVELRCDPISGHTALYWYRQSLGQGLEFLIYFQGNSAPDKSGLPSDRFSAERTGGSVSTLTIQRTQQEDSAVYLCASSLNSGGLGDTQYFGPGTRLTVL.

V usage is TRBV7-2 and J usage is TRBJ1-1; D remains ambiguous. The V gene's germline CDR1 is SGHTA and CDR2 FQGNSA. Trimming stripped 1 base from V and 0 bases from J, with 9 bases between. The CDR3 spans 15 residues. CDR3 loop: CASSLGYSVNTEAFF. The CDR3 DNA is TGTGCCAGCAGCTTAGGGTATTCGGTGAACACTGAAGCTTTCTTT.

V is TRBV4-1 and J is TRBJ2-2; 7 bases match TRBD2. Germline trimming cut 0 bases from V and 6 bases from J; bases unmatched to any gene: 4. The CDR3 spans 15 residues. Germline CDR1 is MGHRA and CDR2 is YSYEKL. The CDR3 coding sequence is TGCGCCAGCAGCCAAGAGGCGGGAGTACCCGGGGAGCTGTTTTTT. Translated: CASSQEAGVPGELFF.

The chain is built from TRBV6-5 and TRBJ1-2; D might be TRBD1 (6 bases). CDR1 and CDR2 (germline): MNHEY, SVGAGI. This CDR3 is 15 amino acids long. Trimming shortened V by 6 bases and J by 5 bases, and 19 bases separated the two germline ends. The CDR3 spells CASRKGGGRGYGYTF. In nucleotides, the CDR3 is TGTGCCAGCAGAAAAGGGGGGGGCAGGGGATATGGCTACACCTTC.

V gene TRBV2 combines with J gene TRBJ1-1, with 7 positions matching TRBD1. The CDR3 runs 14 residues. Germline assignment: CDR1 SNHLY and CDR2 FYNNEI. With V trimmed by 6 bases and J by 1 base, 5 bases remained unmatched. The CDR3 here is CASRARQGNTEAFF. CDR3 in DNA: TGTGCCAGCAGAGCTAGACAGGGGAACACTGAAGCTTTCTTT.

V is TRBV29-1 and J is TRBJ1-1, with 11 bases that match TRBD1. With V trimmed by 7 bases and J by 5 bases, 12 bases remained unmatched. This CDR3 contains 15 residues. CDR1 and CDR2 (germline): SQVTM, ANQGSEA. The CDR3 sequence: CSANSGTGGRTEAFF. The CDR3 region has the DNA TGCAGCGCCAACAGTGGGACAGGGGGACGGACTGAAGCTTTCTTT. Using reference TRBV29-1 and TRBJ1-1 for the parts outside the CDR3, the full variable domain is SAVISQKPSRDICQRGTSLTIQCQVDSQVTMMFWYRQQPGQSLTLIATANQGSEATYESGFVIDKFPISRPNLTFSTLTVSNMSPEDSSIYLCSANSGTGGRTEAFFGQGTRLTVV.

V gene TRBV7-8 combines with J gene TRBJ1-3, with a possible D match to TRBD1 (5 bases). The CDR3 runs 16 residues. The V end was cut by 5 bases, the J end by 3 bases, with 17 bases between. The germline CDR1 and CDR2 sequences are SGHVS and FQNEAQ. The CDR3 DNA reads TGTGCCAGCAGCCCGGCCGGTGGGGCCATTGGAAACACCATATATTTT. Encoded protein: CASSPAGGAIGNTIYF.

The chain joins TRBV5-1 to TRBJ1-2; no firm D call. V lost 4 bases and J 6 bases, leaving 22 bases between the germline ends. This CDR3 spans 16 amino acids. CDR1 is SGHRS, CDR2 YFSETQ, per germline. The chain's CDR3 is CASSPRLSLGVNGYTF. The DNA of the CDR3 is TGCGCCAGCAGCCCGCGGCTATCTTTAGGTGTTAATGGCTACACCTTC.

This chain links TRBV3-1 (or the pseudogene TRBV3-2) with TRBJ1-1, with D possibly TRBD1 on 5 matching bases. CDR3 length equals 16 residues. The V gene lost 1 base and the J gene lost 0 bases, with 12 bases spanning the gap. Germline assignment: CDR1 LGHDT and CDR2 YNNKEL (reference sequence). The CDR3, as DNA: TGTGCCAGCAGCCAAGTAATTAGGGGCCTGAACACTGAAGCTTTCTTT. Encoded protein: CASSQVIRGLNTEAFF.

In this sample, this clone turned up a few times. This sequence joins TRBV5-6 and TRBJ2-2, with a tentative D call TRBD1 (5 bases). Germline CDR1 and CDR2: SGHDT and YYEEEE. The V and J ends lost 4 bases and 1 base respectively, with 11 bases between them. The CDR3 is 15 residues long. The CDR3: CASSIFDRNTGELFF. The CDR3 DNA follows: TGTGCCAGCAGCATATTCGACAGGAACACCGGGGAGCTGTTTTTT. Looking up the rest from reference TRBV5-6 and TRBJ2-2 gives the full variable domain: DAGVTQSPTHLIKTRGQQVTLRCSPKSGHDTVSWYQQALGQGPQFIFQYYEEEERQRGNFPDRFSGHQFPNYSSELNVNALLLGDSALYLCASSIFDRNTGELFFGEGSRLTVL.

This rearrangement joins TRBV18 to TRBJ1-5; TRBD1 matches at 8 bases. The CDR3 is made up of 15 amino acids. The germline CDR1 and CDR2 sequences are KGHSH and LQKENI. V lost 3 bases and J lost 2; bases outside the gene matches: 3. CDR3 coding DNA: TGTGCCAGCTCACCCAGGGGGCAGGGCAATCAGCCCCAGCATTTT. This encodes CASSPRGQGNQPQHF.

The table lists this clone with a count of one. V gene TRBV6-6 combines with J gene TRBJ1-4, with 7 nucleotides matching TRBD1. The germline V gene encodes CDR1 MNHNY and CDR2 SVGAGI (reference sequence). The CDR3 runs 14 residues. J was trimmed by 6 bases and V by 4 bases; bases with no gene match: 5. CDR3 loop: CASSLQGPDEKLFF. The CDR3 coding sequence is TGTGCCAGCAGTTTACAGGGGCCCGATGAAAAACTGTTTTTT.

The chain uses TRBV28 and TRBJ1-1, with D perhaps matching TRBD1 (6 bases). The length of the CDR3 is 15 residues. Germline-derived CDR1 and CDR2 are MDHEN and SYDVKM. The V end was cut by 3 bases, the J end by 3 bases, with 14 bases between. The CDR3 loop reads CASSFYPPGDTEAFF. The DNA of the CDR3 is TGTGCCAGCAGTTTCTACCCCCCAGGGGACACTGAAGCTTTCTTT.

The rearrangement joins TRBV18 to TRBJ2-5, with D perhaps TRBD1 (5 bases). This CDR3 region has 14 residues. CDR1 KGHSH and CDR2 LQKENI come from the germline V gene. V was cut by 0 bases and J by 5 bases, with 10 bases left in between. CDR3 bases: TGTGCCAGCTCACCACCGGAGACAGCCGAGACCCAGTACTTC. It codes for CASSPPETAETQYF.

This chain joins TRBV14 and TRBJ1-6; D gene uncertain. The germline V and J ends were trimmed by 1 base and 4 bases, with 8 bases remaining between them. The CDR3 covers 15 residues. CDR1 is SGHDN, CDR2 FVKESK, per germline. CDR3 bases: TGTGCCAGCAGCCAAGGAAACAAATATAATTCACCCCTCCACTTT. The encoded protein is CASSQGNKYNSPLHF.

The chain carries TRBV6-1 and TRBJ1-6; 7 bases are shared with TRBD1. The germline V gene has CDR1 MNHNS and CDR2 SASEGT. This CDR3 has 14 amino acids. V shed 1 base, J shed 9 bases, and the junction held 3 bases outside the gene matches. The CDR3 DNA sequence: TGTGCCAGCAGTGAAGAGGGGGCTGGTTCACCCCTCCACTTT. It encodes CASSEEGAGSPLHF.

V gene TRBV6-4 combines with J gene TRBJ1-5; D gene ambiguous. The germline V and J ends were trimmed by 0 bases and 6 bases, with 12 bases remaining between them. This CDR3 spans 15 amino acids. Germline values: CDR1 MRHNA, CDR2 SNTAGT. The CDR3 DNA reads TGTGCCAGCAGTGACTCACAAACTTACAGTCAGCCCCAGCATTTT. Translated: CASSDSQTYSQPQHF.